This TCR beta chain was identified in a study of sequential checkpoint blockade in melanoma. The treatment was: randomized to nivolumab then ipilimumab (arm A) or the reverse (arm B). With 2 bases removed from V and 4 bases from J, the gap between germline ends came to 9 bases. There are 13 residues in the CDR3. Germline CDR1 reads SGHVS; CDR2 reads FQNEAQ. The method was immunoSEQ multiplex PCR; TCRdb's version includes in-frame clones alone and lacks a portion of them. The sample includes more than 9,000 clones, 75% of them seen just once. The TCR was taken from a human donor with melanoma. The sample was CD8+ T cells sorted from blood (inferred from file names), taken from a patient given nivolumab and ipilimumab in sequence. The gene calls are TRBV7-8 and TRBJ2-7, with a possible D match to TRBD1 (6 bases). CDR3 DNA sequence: TGTGCCAGCAGCTTACCGACAGGTTACGAGCAGTACTTC. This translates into CASSLPTGYEQYF.